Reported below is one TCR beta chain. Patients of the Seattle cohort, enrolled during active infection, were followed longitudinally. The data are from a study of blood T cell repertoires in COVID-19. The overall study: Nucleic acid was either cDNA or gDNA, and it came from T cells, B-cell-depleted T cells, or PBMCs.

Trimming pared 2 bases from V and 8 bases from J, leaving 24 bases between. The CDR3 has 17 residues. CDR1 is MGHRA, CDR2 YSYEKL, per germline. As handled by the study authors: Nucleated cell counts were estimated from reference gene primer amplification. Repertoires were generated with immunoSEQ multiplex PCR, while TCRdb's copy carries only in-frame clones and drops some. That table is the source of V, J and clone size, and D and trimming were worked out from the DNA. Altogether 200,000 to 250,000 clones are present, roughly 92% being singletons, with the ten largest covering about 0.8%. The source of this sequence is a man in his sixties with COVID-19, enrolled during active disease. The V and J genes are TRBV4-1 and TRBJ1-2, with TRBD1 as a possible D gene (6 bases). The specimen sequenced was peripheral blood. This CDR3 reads CASSQSISEAGEAGYTF. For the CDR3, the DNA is TGCGCCAGCAGCCAATCGATATCAGAAGCAGGGGAAGCGGGCTACACCTTC.